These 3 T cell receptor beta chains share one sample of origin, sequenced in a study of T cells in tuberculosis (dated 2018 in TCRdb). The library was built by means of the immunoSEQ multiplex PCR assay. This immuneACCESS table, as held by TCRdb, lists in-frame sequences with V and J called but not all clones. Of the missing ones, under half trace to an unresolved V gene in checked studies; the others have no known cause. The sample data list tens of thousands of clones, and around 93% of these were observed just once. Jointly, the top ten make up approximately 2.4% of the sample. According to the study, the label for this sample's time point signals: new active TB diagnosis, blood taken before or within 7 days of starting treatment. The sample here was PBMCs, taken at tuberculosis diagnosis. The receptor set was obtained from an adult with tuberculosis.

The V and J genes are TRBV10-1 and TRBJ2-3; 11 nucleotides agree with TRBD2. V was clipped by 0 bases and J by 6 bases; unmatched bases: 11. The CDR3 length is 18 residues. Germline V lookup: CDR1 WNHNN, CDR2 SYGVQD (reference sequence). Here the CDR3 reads CASSESELLAGDGDTQYF. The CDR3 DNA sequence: TGCGCCAGCAGTGAGTCGGAACTACTAGCGGGGGATGGCGATACGCAGTATTTT.

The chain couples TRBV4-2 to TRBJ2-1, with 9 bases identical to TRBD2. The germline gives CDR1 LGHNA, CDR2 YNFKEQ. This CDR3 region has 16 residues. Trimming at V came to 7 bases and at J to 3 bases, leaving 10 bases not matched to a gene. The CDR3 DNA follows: TGTGCCAGCACTGTGACTAGCGGACCTCTCTACAATGAGCAGTTCTTC. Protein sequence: CASTVTSGPLYNEQFF.

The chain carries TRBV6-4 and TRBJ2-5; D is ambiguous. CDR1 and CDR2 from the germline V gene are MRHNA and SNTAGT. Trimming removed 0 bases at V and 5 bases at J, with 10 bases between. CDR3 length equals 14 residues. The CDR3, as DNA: TGTGCCAGCAGTGACTCGGCAGGCCAGGAGACCCAGTACTTC. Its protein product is CASSDSAGQETQYF.